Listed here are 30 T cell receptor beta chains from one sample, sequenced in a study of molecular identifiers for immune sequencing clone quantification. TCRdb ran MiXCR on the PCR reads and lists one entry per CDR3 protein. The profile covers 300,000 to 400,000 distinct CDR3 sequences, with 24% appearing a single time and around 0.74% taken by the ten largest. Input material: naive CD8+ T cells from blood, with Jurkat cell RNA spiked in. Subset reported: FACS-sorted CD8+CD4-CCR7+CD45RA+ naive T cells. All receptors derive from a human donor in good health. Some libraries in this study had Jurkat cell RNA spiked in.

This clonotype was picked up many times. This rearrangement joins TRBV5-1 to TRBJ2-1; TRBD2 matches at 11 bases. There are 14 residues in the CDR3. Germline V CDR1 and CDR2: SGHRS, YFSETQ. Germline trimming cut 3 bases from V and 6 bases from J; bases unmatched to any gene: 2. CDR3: CASSYSGRANEQFF. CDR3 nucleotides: TGCGCCAGCAGCTATAGCGGGAGGGCCAATGAGCAGTTCTTC.

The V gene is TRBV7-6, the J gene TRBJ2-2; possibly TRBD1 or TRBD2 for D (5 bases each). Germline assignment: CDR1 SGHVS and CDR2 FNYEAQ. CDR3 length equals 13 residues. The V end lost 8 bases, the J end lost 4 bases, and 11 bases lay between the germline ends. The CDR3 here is CASGVGTTGELFF. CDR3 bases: TGTGCCAGCGGCGTTGGGACCACCGGGGAGCTGTTTTTT.

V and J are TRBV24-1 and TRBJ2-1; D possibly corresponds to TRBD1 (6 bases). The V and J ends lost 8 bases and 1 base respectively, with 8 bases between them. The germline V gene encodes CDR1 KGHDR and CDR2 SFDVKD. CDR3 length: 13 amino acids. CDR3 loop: CATTTGSYNEQFF. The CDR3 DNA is TGTGCCACCACCACAGGGTCCTACAATGAGCAGTTCTTC.

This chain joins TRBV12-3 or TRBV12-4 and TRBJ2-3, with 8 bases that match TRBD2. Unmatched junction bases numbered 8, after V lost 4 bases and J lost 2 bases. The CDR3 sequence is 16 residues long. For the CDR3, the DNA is TGTGCCAGCAGTTCGACGACTAGCGTTGCCACAGATACGCAGTATTTT. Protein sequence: CASSSTTSVATDTQYF.

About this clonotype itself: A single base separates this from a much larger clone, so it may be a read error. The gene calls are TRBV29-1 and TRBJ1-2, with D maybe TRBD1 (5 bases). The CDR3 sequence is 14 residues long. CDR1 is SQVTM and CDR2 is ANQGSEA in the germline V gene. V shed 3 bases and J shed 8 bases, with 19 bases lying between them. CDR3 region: CSVDYSRGMGGYTF. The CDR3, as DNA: TGCAGCGTTGATTATTCGAGGGGTATGGGAGGCTACACCTTC.

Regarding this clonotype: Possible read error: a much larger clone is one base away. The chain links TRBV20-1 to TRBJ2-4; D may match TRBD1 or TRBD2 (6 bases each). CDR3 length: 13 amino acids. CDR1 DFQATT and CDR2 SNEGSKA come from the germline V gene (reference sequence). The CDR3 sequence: CSARTGAGNIQHF. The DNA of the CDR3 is TGCAGTGCTAGAACGGGGGCAGGAAACATTCAGCACTTC.

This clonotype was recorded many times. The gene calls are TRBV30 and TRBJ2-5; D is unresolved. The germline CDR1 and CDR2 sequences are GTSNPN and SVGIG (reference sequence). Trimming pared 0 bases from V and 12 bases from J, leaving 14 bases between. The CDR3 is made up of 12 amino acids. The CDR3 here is CAWSVRSAGKYF. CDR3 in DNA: TGTGCCTGGAGTGTACGATCGGCAGGAAAGTACTTC.

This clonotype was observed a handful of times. The CDR3 DNA reads as TGTGCCAGCAGTTTCGGGCTCAGCGGACCCTACGAGCAGTACTTC. As protein: CASSFGLSGPYEQYF. The chain carries TRBV28 and TRBJ2-7; perhaps TRBD2 as D (5 bases). Germline V gene sequence: CDR1 MDHEN, CDR2 SYDVKM. The CDR3 consists of 15 residues. Trimming removed 3 bases at V and 2 bases at J, with 14 bases between.

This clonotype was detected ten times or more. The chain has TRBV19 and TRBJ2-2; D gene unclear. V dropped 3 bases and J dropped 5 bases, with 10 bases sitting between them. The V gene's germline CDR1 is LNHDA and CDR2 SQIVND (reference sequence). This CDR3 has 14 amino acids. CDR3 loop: CASSIRIVTGELFF. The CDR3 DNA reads TGTGCCAGTAGTATTAGGATTGTTACCGGGGAGCTGTTTTTT. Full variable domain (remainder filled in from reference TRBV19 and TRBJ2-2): DGGITQSPKYLFRKEGQNVTLSCEQNLNHDAMYWYRQDPGQGLRLIYYSQIVNDFQKGDIAEGYSVSREKKESFPLTVTSAQKNPTAFYLCASSIRIVTGELFFGEGSRLTVL.

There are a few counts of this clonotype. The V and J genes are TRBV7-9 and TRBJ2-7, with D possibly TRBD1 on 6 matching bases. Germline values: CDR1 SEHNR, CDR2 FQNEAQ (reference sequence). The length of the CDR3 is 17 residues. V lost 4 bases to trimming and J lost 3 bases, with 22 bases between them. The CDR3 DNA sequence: TGTGCCAGCAGCTCTGACAGGACCTTAACACCCTACTACGAGCAGTACTTC. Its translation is CASSSDRTLTPYYEQYF.

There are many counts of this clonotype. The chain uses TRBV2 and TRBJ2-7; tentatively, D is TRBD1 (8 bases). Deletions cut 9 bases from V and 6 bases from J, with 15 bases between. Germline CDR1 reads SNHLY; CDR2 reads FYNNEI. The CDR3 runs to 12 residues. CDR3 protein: CARAGGTGEQYF. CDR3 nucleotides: TGTGCCAGGGCCGGGGGGACAGGCGAGCAGTACTTC.

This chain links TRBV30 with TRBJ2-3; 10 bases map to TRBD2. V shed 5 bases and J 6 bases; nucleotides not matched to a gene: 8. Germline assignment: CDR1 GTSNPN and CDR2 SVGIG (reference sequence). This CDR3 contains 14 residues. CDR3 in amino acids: CAWDRAGGRDTQYF. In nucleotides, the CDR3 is TGTGCCTGGGACAGAGCGGGAGGGCGTGATACGCAGTATTTT.

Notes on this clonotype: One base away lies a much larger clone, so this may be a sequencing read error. In DNA, the CDR3 is TGTGCCACCAGCACAAGACAGGGAGTCCTTGTAGCTTTCTTT. It is translated as CATSTRQGVLVAFF. The V call is TRBV15, the J call TRBJ1-1; TRBD1 matches at 7 bases. The CDR3 has 14 amino acids. J lost 10 bases, V lost 4 bases, and 12 bases had no gene match. The germline V gene encodes CDR1 LNHNV and CDR2 YYDKDF (reference sequence).

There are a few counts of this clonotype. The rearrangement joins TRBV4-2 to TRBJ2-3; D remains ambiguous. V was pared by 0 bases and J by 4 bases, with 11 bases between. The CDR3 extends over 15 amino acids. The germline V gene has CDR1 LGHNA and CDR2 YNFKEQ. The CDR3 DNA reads TGTGCCAGCAGCCAAGATTACACCCCGCCAGATACGCAGTATTTT. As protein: CASSQDYTPPDTQYF.

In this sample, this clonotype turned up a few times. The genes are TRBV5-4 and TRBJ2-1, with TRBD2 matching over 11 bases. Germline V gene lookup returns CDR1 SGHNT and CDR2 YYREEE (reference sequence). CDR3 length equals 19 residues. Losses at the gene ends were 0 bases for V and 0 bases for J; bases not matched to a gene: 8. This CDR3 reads CASSLAIAGGPSSYNEQFF. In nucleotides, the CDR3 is TGTGCCAGCAGCTTGGCGATAGCGGGGGGGCCGTCCTCCTACAATGAGCAGTTCTTC.

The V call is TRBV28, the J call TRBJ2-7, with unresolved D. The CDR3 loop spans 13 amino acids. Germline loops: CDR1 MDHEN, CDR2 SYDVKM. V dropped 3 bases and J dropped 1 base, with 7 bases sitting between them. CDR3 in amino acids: CASSLLKSYEQYF. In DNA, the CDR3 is TGTGCCAGCAGTTTGCTAAAATCCTACGAGCAGTACTTC.

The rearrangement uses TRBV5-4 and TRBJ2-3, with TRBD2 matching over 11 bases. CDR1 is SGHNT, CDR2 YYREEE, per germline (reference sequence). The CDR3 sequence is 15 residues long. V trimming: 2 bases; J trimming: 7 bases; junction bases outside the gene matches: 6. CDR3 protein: CASSFSGGAGHTQYF. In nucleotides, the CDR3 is TGTGCCAGCAGCTTTAGCGGGGGGGCCGGACATACGCAGTATTTT.

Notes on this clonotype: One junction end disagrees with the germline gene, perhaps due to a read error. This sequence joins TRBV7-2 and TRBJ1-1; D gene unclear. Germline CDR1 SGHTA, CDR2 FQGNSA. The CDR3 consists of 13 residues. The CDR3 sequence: CASSFFAHTEASF. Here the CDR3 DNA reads TGTGCCAGCAGCTTCTTTGCCCACACTGAAGCTTCCTTT. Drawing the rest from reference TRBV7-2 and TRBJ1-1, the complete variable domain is GAGVSQSPSNKVTEKGKDVELRCDPISGHTALYWYRQSLGQGLEFLIYFQGNSAPDKSGLPSDRFSAERTGGSVSTLTIQRTQQEDSAVYLCASSFFAHTEASFGQGTRLTVV.

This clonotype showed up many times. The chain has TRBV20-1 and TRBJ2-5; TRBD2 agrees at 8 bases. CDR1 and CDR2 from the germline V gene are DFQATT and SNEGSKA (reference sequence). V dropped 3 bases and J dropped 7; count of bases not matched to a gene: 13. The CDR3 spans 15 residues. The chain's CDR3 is CSASNLAGGFATQYF. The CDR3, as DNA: TGCAGTGCTAGTAACCTTGCGGGAGGATTCGCGACCCAGTACTTC.

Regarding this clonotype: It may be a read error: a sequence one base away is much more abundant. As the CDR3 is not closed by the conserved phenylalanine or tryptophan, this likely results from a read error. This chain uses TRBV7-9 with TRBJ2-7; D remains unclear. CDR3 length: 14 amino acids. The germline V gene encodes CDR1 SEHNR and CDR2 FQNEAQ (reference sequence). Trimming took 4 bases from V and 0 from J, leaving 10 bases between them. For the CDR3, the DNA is TGTGCCAGCAGCTCGAGTGATAGCTCCTACGAGCAGTACCTC. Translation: CASSSSDSSYEQYL.

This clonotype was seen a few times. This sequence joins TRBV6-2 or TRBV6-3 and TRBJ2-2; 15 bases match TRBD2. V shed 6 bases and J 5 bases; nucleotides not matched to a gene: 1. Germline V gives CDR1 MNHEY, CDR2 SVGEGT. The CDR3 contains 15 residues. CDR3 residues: CASSGLAGGTGELFF. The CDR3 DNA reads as TGTGCCAGCAGCGGACTAGCGGGGGGGACCGGGGAGCTGTTTTTT.

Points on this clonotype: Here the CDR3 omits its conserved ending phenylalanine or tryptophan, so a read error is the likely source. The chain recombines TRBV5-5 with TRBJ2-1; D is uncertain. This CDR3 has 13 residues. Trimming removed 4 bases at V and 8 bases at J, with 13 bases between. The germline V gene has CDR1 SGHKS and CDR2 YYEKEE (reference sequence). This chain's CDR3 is CASSLDLFDEQFI. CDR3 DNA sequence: TGTGCCAGCAGCCTCGACCTTTTTGATGAGCAGTTCATC.

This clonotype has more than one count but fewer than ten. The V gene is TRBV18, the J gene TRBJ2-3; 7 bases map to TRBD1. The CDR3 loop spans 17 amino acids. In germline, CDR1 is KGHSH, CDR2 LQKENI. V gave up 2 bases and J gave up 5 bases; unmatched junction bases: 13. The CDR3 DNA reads TGTGCCAGCTCACCAACGATCGAGGGGGCCTGGGAAGATACGCAGTATTTT. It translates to CASSPTIEGAWEDTQYF.

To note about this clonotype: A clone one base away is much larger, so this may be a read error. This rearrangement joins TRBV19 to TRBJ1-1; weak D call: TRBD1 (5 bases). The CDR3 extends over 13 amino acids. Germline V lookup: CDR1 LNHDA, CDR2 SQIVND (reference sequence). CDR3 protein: CASSISWGTAAFF. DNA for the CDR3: TGTGCCAGTAGTATCAGTTGGGGCACTGCAGCTTTCTTT.

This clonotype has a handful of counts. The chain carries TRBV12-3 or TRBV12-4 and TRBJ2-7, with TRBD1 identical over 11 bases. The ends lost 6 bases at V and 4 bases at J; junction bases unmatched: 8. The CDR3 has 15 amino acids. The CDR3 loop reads CASRWSGQGGYEQYF. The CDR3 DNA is TGTGCCAGCAGGTGGTCGGGACAGGGGGGATACGAGCAGTACTTC.

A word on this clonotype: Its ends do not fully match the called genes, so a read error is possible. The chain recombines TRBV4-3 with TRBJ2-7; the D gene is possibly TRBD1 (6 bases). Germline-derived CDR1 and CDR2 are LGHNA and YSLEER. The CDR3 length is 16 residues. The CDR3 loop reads CASSQSSRRGSYGQYF. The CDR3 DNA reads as TGCGCCAGCAGCCAATCCTCCCGCAGGGGCTCCTACGGGCAGTACTTC.

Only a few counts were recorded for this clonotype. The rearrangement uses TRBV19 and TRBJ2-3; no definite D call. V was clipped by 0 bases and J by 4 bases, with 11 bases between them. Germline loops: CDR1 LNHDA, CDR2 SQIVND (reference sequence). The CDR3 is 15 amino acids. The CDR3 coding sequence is TGTGCCAGTAGTATAGAACTGGGTGCCCCAGATACGCAGTATTTT. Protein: CASSIELGAPDTQYF.

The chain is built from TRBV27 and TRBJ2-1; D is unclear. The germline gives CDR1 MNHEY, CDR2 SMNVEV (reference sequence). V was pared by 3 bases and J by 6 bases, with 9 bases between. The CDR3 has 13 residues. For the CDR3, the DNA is TGTGCCAGCAGTTTGACTTCCCCCAATGAGCAGTTCTTC. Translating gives CASSLTSPNEQFF.

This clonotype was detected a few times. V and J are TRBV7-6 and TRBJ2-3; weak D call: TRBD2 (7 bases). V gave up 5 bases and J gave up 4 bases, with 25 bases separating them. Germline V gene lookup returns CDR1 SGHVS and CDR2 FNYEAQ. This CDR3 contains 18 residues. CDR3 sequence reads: CASSGRDNLEGGPDTQYF. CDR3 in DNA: TGTGCCAGCAGCGGACGAGACAACCTGGAGGGGGGGCCAGATACGCAGTATTTT.

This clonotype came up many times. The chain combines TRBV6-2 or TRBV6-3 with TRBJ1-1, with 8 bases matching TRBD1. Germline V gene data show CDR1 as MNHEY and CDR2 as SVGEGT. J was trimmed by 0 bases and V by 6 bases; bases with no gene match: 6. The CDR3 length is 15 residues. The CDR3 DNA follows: TGTGCCAGCAGAAACAGGGGGAACGTGAACACTGAAGCTTTCTTT. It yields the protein CASRNRGNVNTEAFF.